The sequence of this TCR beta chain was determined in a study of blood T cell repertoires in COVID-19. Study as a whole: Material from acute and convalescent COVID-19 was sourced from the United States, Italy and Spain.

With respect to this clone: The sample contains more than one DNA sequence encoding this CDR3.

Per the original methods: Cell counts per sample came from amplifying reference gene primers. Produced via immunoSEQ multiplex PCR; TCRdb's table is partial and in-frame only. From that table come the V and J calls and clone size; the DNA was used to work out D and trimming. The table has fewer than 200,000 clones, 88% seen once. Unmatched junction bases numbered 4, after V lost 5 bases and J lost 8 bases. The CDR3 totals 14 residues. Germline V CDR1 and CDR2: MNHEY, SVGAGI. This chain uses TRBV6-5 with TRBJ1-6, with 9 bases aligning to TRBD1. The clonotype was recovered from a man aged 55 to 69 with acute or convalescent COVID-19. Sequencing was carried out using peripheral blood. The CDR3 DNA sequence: TGTGCCAGCAGTAACAGGGGGCTCGATTCACCCCTCCACTTT. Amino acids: CASSNRGLDSPLHF.